Here is one T cell receptor beta chain with its context. This entry comes from a study of control samples from healthy donors and cancer patients. TCRdb keeps only in-frame clones here, not all; method: immunoSEQ multiplex PCR. The table lists some 100,000 clones, around 89% of them singletons. Germline values: CDR1 KGHSH, CDR2 LQKENI. V shed 0 bases and J 7 bases; nucleotides not matched to a gene: 8. The CDR3 loop spans 17 amino acids. The sequencing input was blood. This clonotype was sampled from a woman aged 50 to 65 in good health. This rearrangement joins TRBV18 to TRBJ1-4; 10 bases agree with TRBD1. The CDR3, as DNA: TGTGCCAGCTCACCACCGGGGAGACAGGGGGCCGGTGAAAAACTGTTTTTT. Amino acids: CASSPPGRQGAGEKLFF.